This T cell receptor (beta chain) was identified in a study of T-cell reconstitution after alpha-beta-depleted transplantation in children. Overall study findings and caveats: The origin of alpha-beta T cells about two months after transplant was reportedly several hundred expanded graft clones.

The authors prepared the TCRbeta library with unique molecular identifiers. TCRdb re-called the PCR reads with MiXCR, one entry per CDR3 protein. This sample has some 260,000 distinct CDR3 sequences, with roughly 25% found just once. V lost 0 bases to trimming and J lost 4 bases, with 18 bases between them. Germline lookup yields CDR1 DFQATT and CDR2 SNEGSKA (reference sequence). The CDR3 loop spans 17 amino acids. Regarding this clonotype: Antigen: not known.

This receptor was taken from a female patient between 2 and 15 years old who had a stem cell transplant for congenital amegakaryocytic thrombocytopenia, so the T cells may come from the graft donor. This material consisted of PBMCs, mostly from graft donor cells, taken 360 days after TCRalphabeta/CD19-depleted stem cell transplant. The V call is TRBV20-1, the J call TRBJ2-2; TRBD1 or TRBD2 may be the D gene (5 bases each). CDR3 sequence reads: CSARDFGFWGRTGELFF. The CDR3 DNA reads TGCAGTGCTAGAGATTTCGGGTTCTGGGGACGCACCGGGGAGCTGTTTTTT.